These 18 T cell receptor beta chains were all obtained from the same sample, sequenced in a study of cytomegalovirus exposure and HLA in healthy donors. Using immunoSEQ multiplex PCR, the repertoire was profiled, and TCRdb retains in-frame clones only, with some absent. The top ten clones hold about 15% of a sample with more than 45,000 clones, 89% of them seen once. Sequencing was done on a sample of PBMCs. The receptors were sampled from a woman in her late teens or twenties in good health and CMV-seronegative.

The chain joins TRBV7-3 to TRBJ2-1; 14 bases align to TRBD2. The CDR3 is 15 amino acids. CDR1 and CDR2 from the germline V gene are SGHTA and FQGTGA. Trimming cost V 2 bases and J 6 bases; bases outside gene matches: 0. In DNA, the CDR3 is TGTGCCAGCAGCTTAGGGACTAGCGGGAGCAATGAGCAGTTCTTC. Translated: CASSLGTSGSNEQFF.

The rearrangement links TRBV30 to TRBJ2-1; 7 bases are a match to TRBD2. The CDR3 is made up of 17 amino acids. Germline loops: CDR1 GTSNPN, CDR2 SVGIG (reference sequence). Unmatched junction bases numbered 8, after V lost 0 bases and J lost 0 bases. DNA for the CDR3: TGTGCCTGGAGTGTATTAGGCGGGGGACCCTCCTACAATGAGCAGTTCTTC. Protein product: CAWSVLGGGPSYNEQFF.

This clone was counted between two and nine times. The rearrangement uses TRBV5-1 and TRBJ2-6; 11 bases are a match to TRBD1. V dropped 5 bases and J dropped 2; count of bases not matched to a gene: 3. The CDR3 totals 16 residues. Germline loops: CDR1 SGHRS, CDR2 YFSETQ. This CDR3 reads CASSWTGGAGANVLTF. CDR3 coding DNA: TGCGCCAGCAGTTGGACAGGGGGCGCTGGGGCCAACGTCCTGACTTTC.

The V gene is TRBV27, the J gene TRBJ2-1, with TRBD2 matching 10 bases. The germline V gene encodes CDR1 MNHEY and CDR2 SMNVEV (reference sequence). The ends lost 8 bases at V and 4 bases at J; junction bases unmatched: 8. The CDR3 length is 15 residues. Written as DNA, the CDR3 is TGTGCCAGCTGCAATCTAGCGGGAGAATACAATGAGCAGTTCTTC. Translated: CASCNLAGEYNEQFF.

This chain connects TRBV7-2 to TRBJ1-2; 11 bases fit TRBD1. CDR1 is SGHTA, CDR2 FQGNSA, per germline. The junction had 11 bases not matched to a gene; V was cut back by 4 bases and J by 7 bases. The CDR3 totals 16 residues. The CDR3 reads CASSSRTGTGGGGYTF. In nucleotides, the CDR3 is TGTGCCAGCAGCTCAAGAACCGGGACAGGGGGTGGTGGCTACACCTTC.

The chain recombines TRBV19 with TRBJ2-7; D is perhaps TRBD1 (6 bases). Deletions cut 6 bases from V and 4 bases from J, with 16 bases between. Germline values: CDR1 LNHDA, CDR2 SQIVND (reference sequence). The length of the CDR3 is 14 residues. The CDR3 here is CASRPRAGVYEQYF. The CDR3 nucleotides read TGTGCCAGTAGACCTCGGGCAGGGGTATACGAGCAGTACTTC.

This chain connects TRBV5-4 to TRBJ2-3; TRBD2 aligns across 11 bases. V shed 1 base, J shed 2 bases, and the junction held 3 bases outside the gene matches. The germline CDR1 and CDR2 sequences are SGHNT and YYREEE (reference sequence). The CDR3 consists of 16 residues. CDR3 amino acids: CASSLRLAGYTDTQYF. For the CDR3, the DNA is TGTGCCAGCAGCTTGAGACTAGCGGGGTACACAGATACGCAGTATTTT.

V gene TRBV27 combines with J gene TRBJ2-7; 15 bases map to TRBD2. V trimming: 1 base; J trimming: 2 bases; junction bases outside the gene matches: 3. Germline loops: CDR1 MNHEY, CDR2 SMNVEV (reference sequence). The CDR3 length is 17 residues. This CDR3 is CASSLFRTSGRAYEQYF. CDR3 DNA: TGTGCCAGCAGTTTATTCAGGACTAGCGGGAGGGCCTACGAGCAGTACTTC.

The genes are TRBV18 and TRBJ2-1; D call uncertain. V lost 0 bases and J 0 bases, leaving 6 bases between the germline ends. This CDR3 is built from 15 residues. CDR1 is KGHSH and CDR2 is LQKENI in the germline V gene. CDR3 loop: CASSPPLDSYNEQFF. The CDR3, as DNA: TGTGCCAGCTCACCACCCCTAGACTCCTACAATGAGCAGTTCTTC.

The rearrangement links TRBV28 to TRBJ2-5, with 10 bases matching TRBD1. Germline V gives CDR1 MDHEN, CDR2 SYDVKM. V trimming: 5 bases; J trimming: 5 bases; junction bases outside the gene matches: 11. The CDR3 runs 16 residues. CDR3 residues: CASSTLRDRGLETQYF. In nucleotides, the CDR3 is TGTGCCAGCAGTACACTCCGGGACAGGGGTTTGGAGACCCAGTACTTC.

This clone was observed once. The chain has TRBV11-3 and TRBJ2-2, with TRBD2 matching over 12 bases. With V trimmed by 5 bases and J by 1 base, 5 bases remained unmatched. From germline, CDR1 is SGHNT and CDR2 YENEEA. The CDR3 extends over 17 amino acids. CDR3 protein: CASSPRTSGMNTGELFF. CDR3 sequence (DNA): TGTGCCAGCAGCCCTCGGACTAGCGGGATGAACACCGGGGAGCTGTTTTTT.

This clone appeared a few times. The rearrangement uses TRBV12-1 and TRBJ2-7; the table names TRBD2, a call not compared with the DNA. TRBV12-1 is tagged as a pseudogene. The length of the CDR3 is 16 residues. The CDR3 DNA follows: TGTGCCAGCAGCTCGCGCCGGGACTTCGAATCCTACGAGCAGTACTTC. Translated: CASSSRRDFESYEQYF.

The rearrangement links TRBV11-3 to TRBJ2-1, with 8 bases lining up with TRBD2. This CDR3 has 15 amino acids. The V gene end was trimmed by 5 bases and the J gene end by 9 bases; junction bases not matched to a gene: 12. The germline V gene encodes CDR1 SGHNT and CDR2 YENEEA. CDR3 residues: CASSPTGGAVSEQFF. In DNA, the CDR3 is TGTGCCAGCAGCCCTACCGGGGGGGCCGTTAGTGAGCAGTTCTTC.

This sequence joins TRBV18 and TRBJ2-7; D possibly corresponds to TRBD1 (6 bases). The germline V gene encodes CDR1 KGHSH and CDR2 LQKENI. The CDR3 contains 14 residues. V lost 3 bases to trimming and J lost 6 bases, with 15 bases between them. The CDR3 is CASSPDRLKGEQYF. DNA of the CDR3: TGTGCCAGCTCACCCGACAGGCTTAAGGGCGAGCAGTACTTC. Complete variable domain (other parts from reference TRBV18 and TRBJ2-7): NAGVMQNPRHLVRRRGQEARLRCSPMKGHSHVYWYRQLPEEGLKFMVYLQKENIIDESGMPKERFSAEFPKEGPSILRIQQVVRGDSAAYFCASSPDRLKGEQYFGPGTRLTVT.

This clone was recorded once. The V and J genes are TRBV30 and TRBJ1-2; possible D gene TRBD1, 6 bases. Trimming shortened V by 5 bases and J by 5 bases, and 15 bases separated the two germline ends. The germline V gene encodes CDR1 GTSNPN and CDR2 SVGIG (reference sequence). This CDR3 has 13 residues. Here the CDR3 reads CAWAPRGKYGYTF. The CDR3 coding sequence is TGTGCCTGGGCTCCCAGGGGAAAGTATGGCTACACCTTC.

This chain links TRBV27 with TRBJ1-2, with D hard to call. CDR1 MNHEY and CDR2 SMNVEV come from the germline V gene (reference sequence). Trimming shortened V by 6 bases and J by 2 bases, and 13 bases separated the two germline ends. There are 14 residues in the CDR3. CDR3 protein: CASSLGGGNYGYTF. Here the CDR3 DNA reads TGTGCCAGCAGCTTGGGAGGAGGGAACTATGGCTACACCTTC.

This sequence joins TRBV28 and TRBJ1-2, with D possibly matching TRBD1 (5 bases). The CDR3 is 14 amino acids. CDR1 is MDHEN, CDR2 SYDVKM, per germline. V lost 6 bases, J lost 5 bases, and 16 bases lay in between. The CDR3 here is CASSRRGGRYGYTF. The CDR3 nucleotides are TGTGCCAGCAGCCGGCGGGGCGGCCGGTATGGCTACACCTTC.

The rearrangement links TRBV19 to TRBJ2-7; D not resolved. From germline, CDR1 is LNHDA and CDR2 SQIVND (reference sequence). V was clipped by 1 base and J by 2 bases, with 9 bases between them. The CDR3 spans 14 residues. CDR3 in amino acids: CASSIVESAYEQYF. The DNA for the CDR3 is TGTGCCAGTAGTATAGTTGAGAGCGCCTACGAGCAGTACTTC.